This T cell receptor (beta chain) was identified in a study of T-cell memory formation after mild COVID-19. Constant-segment primers and 5'RACE yielded cDNA libraries for TCR alpha and TCR beta, each carrying sample barcodes and UMIs. From the 5' RACE reads, TCRdb called clonotypes with MiXCR, one entry per CDR3 protein. The table shows 98,000 or so distinct CDR3 sequences, with 15% to 20% occurring only once. Broader study findings: Detection of some responders pre-infection suggested pre-existing cross-reactive memory T cells participated.

This clonotype appeared a single time. What it binds is unknown. The sample comprised PBMCs or a T cell subset sorted from them (not recorded which). The sequence was collected from a man between 18 and 35 years old who had mild COVID-19 (a few samples of this study predate the infection). Cell type and time point are not known.

The CDR3 DNA reads as TGTGCCAGCAGTCCCTCTTTCGGGGACACCGGGGAGCTGTTTTTT. Translation gives CASSPSFGDTGELFF. The J gene is TRBJ2-2, the V gene TRBV7-2; D perhaps matches TRBD2 (5 bases). Germline V CDR1 and CDR2: SGHTA, FQGNSA. This CDR3 region has 15 residues. Trimming removed 6 bases at V and 3 bases at J, with 14 bases between.